The T cell receptor (beta chain) described here comes from a study of T cell responses to AZD1222 COVID-19 vaccine. This CDR3 has 13 residues. Trimming cost V 4 bases and J 3 bases; bases outside gene matches: 2. Libraries were prepared by immunoSEQ multiplex PCR; TCRdb keeps only in-frame clonotypes and omits some of them. Counted here are some 120,000 clones, around nine tenths occurring once; the ten biggest clones make up approximately 3%. A note on this clone: Its antigen is not identified.

General study results and limits: Among AZD1222 vaccinees, only 5 or 6 were seropositive at baseline.

V and J are TRBV12-3 or TRBV12-4 and TRBJ2-7, with TRBD2 identical over 8 bases. The source of this sequence is an adult in good health. This specimen consisted of peripheral blood, obtained on day 0 of AZD1222 vaccination. CDR3 loop: CASSSGTSYEQYF. DNA of the CDR3: TGTGCCAGCAGTTCCGGGACTAGCTACGAGCAGTACTTC.